This TCR beta chain is from a study of blood T cell repertoires in COVID-19. The wider study: The study drew acute and convalescent COVID-19 samples from the United States, Italy and Spain. T cells, B-cell-depleted T cells, or PBMCs provided the cDNA or gDNA that served as material.

Repertoires were generated with immunoSEQ multiplex PCR, while TCRdb's copy carries only in-frame clones and drops some. The table includes more than 350,000 clones, around nine tenths detected once. Germline V CDR1 and CDR2: SGHRS, YFSETQ. V lost 4 bases, J lost 7 bases, and 17 bases lay in between. The CDR3 has 14 residues. Cohort placement rested on clinical history that participants reported themselves. The rearrangement joins TRBV5-1 to TRBJ1-2; TRBD1 is a possible D gene (5 bases). The sequenced sample was PBMCs or T cells enriched from blood (not recorded which). The TCR comes from a woman aged 45 to 65 who had recovered from COVID-19. CDR3 DNA sequence: TGCGCCAGCAGCCGGGGGGTCGACGACGGTGGCTACACCTTC. It specifies CASSRGVDDGGYTF.